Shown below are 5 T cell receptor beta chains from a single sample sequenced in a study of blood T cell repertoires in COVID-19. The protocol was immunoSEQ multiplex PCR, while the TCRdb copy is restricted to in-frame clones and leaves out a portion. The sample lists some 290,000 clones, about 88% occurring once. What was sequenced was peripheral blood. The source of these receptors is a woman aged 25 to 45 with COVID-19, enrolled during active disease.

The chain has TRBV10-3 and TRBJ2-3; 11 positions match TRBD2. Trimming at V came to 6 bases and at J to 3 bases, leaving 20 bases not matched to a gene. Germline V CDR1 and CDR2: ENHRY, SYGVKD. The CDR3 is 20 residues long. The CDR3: CAIRRGAGLAGGPGTDTQYF. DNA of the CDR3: TGTGCCATCAGGAGGGGAGCGGGTTTAGCGGGAGGGCCGGGGACAGATACGCAGTATTTT.

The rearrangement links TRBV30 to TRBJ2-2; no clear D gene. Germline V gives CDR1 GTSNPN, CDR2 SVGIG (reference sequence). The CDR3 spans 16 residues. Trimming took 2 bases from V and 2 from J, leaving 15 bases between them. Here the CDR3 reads CAWSPGRRFNTGELFF. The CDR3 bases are TGTGCCTGGAGTCCAGGTCGTAGATTCAACACCGGGGAGCTGTTTTTT.

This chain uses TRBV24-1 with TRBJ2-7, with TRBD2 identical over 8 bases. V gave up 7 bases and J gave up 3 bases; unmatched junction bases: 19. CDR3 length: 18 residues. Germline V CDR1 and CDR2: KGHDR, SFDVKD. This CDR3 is CATSLGGSLAGLVYEQYF. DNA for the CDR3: TGTGCCACCAGCTTAGGGGGGTCCCTAGCGGGTCTTGTCTACGAGCAGTACTTC.

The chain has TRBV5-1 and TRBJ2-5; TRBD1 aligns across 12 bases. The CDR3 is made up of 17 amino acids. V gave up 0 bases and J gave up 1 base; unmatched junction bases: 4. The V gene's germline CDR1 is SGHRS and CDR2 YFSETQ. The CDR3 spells CASSLVGTGGPQETQYF. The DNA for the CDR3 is TGCGCCAGCAGCTTGGTAGGGACAGGGGGCCCCCAAGAGACCCAGTACTTC.

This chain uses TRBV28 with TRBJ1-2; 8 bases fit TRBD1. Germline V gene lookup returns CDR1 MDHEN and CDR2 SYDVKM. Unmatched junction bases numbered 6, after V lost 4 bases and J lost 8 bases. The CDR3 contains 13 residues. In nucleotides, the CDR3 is TGTGCCAGCAGTTCCGGACAGGGTCTCGGCTACACCTTC. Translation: CASSSGQGLGYTF.